The 10 T cell receptor beta chains in this list originate from one sample, sequenced in a study of blood T cell repertoires in COVID-19. Sequencing used immunoSEQ multiplex PCR; TCRdb keeps in-frame clones, though not all of them. The sample shows roughly 76,000 clones, around 90% of them seen only once. The source material was peripheral blood. The receptors originated from a man in his forties or fifties with acute or convalescent COVID-19.

The chain links TRBV4-2 to TRBJ1-2, with 9 bases that match TRBD1. Germline V gene data show CDR1 as LGHNA and CDR2 as YNFKEQ. CDR3 length equals 14 residues. The trim removed 4 bases at V and 7 bases at J, leaving 7 bases unmatched. In DNA, the CDR3 is TGTGCCAGCAGCCCGCGGGACAGGGAGGCTGGCTACACCTTC. It is translated as CASSPRDREAGYTF.

The chain couples TRBV5-1 to TRBJ1-1; maybe TRBD1 (5 bases). The length of the CDR3 is 14 residues. The V gene's germline CDR1 is SGHRS and CDR2 YFSETQ. Trimming pared 1 base from V and 0 bases from J, leaving 7 bases between. The CDR3: CASSLWGVNTEAFF. CDR3 in DNA: TGCGCCAGCAGCTTGTGGGGGGTGAACACTGAAGCTTTCTTT.

The J gene is TRBJ2-7, the V gene TRBV29-1; 14 nucleotides agree with TRBD2. V dropped 4 bases and J dropped 4; count of bases not matched to a gene: 9. Germline lookup yields CDR1 SQVTM and CDR2 ANQGSEA. This CDR3 spans 16 amino acids. CDR3 protein: CSVVRTSGRSMYEQYF. In nucleotides, the CDR3 is TGCAGCGTTGTAAGGACTAGCGGGAGGTCTATGTACGAGCAGTACTTC.

This clone was recorded once. The V call is TRBV18, the J call TRBJ2-7, with a tentative D call TRBD1 (6 bases). The V end lost 6 bases, the J end lost 3 bases, and 15 bases lay between the germline ends. The germline gives CDR1 KGHSH, CDR2 LQKENI. This CDR3 comprises 14 residues. The CDR3 coding sequence is TGTGCCAGCTCGGGACCCGGGACAAACTACGAGCAGTACTTC. It specifies CASSGPGTNYEQYF.

This chain links TRBV3-1 (or the pseudogene TRBV3-2) with TRBJ2-5; 8 bases match TRBD2. Germline values: CDR1 LGHDT, CDR2 YNNKEL (reference sequence). V lost 7 bases, J lost 3 bases, and 4 bases stayed unmatched. CDR3 length: 13 residues. The CDR3 loop is CASTHSGEETQYF. DNA of the CDR3: TGTGCCAGCACCCATAGCGGGGAAGAGACCCAGTACTTC.

This chain uses TRBV5-1 with TRBJ2-5; a possible D gene is TRBD1 (6 bases). The V end was cut by 0 bases, the J end by 0 bases, with 12 bases between. Germline V gene data show CDR1 as SGHRS and CDR2 as YFSETQ. The CDR3 covers 16 residues. CDR3 residues: CASSLEQGVDQETQYF. The CDR3 nucleotides read TGCGCCAGCAGCTTGGAACAGGGAGTGGACCAAGAGACCCAGTACTTC.

The V gene is TRBV18, the J gene TRBJ2-5; 7 nucleotides line up with TRBD1. This CDR3 has 15 amino acids. Germline V CDR1 and CDR2: KGHSH, LQKENI. Unmatched junction bases numbered 8, after V lost 4 bases and J lost 3 bases. CDR3 sequence reads: CASSRIAGTEETQYF. CDR3 sequence (DNA): TGTGCCAGCTCACGAATTGCCGGGACAGAAGAGACCCAGTACTTC.

The chain employs TRBV28 and TRBJ1-5, with D uncertain. The germline gives CDR1 MDHEN, CDR2 SYDVKM. This CDR3 is built from 11 residues. Between the trimmed V and J ends, which lost 3 bases and 7 bases, there was a span of 4 bases. CDR3 sequence reads: CASSFGQPQHF. CDR3 DNA: TGTGCCAGCAGTTTCGGGCAGCCCCAGCATTTT.

The chain recombines TRBV19 with TRBJ1-5; D perhaps matches TRBD1 (6 bases). This CDR3 has 15 residues. CDR1 and CDR2 (germline): LNHDA, SQIVND (reference sequence). Trimming pared 5 bases from V and 8 bases from J, leaving 19 bases between. The CDR3 region is CASSAGGQTIKPQHF. The CDR3 DNA sequence: TGTGCCAGTAGTGCGGGTGGACAGACGATCAAGCCCCAGCATTTT.

The chain is built from TRBV11-2 and TRBJ2-7, with D possibly matching TRBD2 (5 bases). V lost 5 bases, J lost 1 base, and 12 bases lay in between. CDR1 and CDR2 from the germline V gene are SGHAT and FQNNGV. The CDR3 totals 14 residues. For the CDR3, the DNA is TGTGCCAGCAGCGAACCCCAGCGGTCCTACGAGCAGTACTTC. Its translation: CASSEPQRSYEQYF.